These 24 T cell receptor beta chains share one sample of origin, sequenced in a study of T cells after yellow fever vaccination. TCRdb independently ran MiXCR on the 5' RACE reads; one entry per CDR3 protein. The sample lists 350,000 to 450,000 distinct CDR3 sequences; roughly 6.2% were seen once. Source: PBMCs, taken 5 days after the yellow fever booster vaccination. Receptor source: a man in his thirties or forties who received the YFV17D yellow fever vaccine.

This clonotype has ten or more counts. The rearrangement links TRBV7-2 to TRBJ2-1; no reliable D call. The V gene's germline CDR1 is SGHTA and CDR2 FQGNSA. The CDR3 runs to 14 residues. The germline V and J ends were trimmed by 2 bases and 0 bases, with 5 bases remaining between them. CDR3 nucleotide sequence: TGTGCCAGCAGCTTACTGAGCTCCTACAATGAGCAGTTCTTC. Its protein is CASSLLSSYNEQFF.

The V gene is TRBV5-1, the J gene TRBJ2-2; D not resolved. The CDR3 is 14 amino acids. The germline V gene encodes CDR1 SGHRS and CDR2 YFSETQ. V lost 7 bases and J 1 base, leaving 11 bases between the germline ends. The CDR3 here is CASGPIGNTGELFF. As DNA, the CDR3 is TGCGCCAGCGGACCAATAGGGAACACCGGGGAGCTGTTTTTT.

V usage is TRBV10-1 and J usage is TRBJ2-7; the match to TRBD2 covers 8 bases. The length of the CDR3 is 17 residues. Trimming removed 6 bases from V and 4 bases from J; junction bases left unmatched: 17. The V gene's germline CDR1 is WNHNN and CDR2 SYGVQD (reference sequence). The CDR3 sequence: CASRRQGGAGVLYEQYF. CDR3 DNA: TGCGCCAGCAGGCGGCAGGGTGGAGCGGGAGTCCTTTACGAGCAGTACTTC.

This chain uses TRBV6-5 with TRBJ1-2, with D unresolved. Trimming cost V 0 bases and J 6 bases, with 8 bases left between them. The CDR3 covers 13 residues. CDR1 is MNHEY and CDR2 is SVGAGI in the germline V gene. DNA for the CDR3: TGTGCCAGCAGTTACTCGGGTTATAATGGCTACACCTTC. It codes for CASSYSGYNGYTF.

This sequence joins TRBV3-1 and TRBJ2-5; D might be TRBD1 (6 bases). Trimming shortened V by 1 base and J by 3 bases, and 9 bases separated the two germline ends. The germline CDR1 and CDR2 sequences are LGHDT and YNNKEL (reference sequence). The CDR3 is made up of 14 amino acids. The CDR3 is CASSQAGGEETQYF. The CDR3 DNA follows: TGTGCCAGCAGCCAAGCTGGGGGCGAAGAGACCCAGTACTTC.

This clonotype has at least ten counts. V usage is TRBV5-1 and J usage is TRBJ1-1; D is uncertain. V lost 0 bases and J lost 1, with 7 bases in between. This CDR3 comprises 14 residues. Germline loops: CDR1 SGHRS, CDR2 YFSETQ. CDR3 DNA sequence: TGCGCCAGCAGCTTGGGACACGGGAACACTGAAGCTTTCTTT. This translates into CASSLGHGNTEAFF.

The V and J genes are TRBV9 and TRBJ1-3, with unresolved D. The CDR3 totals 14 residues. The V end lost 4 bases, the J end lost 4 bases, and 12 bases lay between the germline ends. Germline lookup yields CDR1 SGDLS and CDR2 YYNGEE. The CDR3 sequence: CASSLGMQGNTIYF. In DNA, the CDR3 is TGTGCCAGCAGCCTGGGGATGCAGGGAAACACCATATATTTT.

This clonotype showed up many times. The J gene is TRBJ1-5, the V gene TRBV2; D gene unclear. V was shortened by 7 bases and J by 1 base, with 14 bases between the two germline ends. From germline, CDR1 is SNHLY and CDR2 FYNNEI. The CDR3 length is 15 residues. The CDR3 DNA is TGTGCCAGCACACCCTTCGTCACCAGCAATCAGCCCCAGCATTTT. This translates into CASTPFVTSNQPQHF.

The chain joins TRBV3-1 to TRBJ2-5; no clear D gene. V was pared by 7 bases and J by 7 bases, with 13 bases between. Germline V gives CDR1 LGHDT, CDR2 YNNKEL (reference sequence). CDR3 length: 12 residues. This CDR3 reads CASTSDPGTQYF. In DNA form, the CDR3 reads TGTGCCAGCACCTCCGATCCCGGGACCCAGTACTTC.

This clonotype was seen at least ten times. The DNA for the CDR3 is TGTGCCAGCAGTGGGTCAGGGGCTAGCACAGATACGCAGTATTTT. Translating it yields CASSGSGASTDTQYF. The chain combines TRBV2 with TRBJ2-3; D might be TRBD1 (6 bases). This CDR3 contains 15 residues. Trimming left V 4 bases short and J 0 bases short, with 11 bases between. Germline-derived CDR1 and CDR2 are SNHLY and FYNNEI.

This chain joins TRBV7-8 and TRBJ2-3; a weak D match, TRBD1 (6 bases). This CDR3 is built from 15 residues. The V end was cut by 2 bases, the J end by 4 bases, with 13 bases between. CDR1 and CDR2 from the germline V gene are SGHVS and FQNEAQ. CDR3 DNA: TGTGCCAGCAGCTTACAGGGGAATGCGGCAGATACGCAGTATTTT. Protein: CASSLQGNAADTQYF.

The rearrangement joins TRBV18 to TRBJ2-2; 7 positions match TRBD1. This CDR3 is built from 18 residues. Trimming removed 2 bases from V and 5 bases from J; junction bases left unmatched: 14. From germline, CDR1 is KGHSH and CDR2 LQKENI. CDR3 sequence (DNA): TGTGCCAGCTCACCAAGAGTCACGACAGGGCTAAGTACCGGGGAGCTGTTTTTT. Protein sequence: CASSPRVTTGLSTGELFF.

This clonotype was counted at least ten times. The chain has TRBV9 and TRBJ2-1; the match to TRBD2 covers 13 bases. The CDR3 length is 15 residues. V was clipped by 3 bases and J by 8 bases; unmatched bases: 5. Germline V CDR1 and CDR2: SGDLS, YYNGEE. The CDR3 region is CASSATSGRFHEQFF. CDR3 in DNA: TGTGCCAGCAGCGCGACTAGCGGGAGGTTCCATGAGCAGTTCTTC.

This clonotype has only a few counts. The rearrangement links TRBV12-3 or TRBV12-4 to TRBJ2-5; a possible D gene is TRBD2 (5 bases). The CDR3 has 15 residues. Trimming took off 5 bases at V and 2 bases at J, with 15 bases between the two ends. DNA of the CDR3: TGTGCCAGCAGTGGACGGGATAGGGTACAAGAGACCCAGTACTTC. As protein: CASSGRDRVQETQYF.

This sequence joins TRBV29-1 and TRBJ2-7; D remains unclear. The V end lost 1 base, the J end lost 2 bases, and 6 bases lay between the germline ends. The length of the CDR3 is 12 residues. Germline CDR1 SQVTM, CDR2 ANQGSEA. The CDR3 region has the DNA TGCAGCGTTGAAGGGGTGGCCTACGAGCAGTACTTC. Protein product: CSVEGVAYEQYF.

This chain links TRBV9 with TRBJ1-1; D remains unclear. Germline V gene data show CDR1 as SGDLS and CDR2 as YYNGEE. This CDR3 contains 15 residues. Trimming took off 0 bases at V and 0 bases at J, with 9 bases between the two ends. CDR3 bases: TGTGCCAGCAGCGTAGACGGATTTGTGAACACTGAAGCTTTCTTT. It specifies CASSVDGFVNTEAFF.

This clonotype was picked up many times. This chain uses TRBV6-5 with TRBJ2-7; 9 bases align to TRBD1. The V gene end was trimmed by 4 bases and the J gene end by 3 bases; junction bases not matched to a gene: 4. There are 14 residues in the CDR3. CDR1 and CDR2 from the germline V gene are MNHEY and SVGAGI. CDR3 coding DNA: TGTGCCAGCAGTTCGGGACAGGGTTTCTACGAGCAGTACTTC. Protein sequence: CASSSGQGFYEQYF.

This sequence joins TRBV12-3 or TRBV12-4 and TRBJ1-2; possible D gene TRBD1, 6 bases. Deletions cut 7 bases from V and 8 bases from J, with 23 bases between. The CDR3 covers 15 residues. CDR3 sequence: CASTRSGTQGFGYTF. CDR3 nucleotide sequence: TGTGCCAGCACTCGATCCGGGACCCAGGGGTTCGGCTACACCTTC.

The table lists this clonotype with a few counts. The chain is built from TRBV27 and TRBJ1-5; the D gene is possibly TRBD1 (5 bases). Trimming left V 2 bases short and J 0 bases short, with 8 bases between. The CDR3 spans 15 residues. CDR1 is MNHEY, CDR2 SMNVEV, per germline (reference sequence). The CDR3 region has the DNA TGTGCCAGCAGTTTAGGGACGTATAGCAATCAGCCCCAGCATTTT. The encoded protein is CASSLGTYSNQPQHF.

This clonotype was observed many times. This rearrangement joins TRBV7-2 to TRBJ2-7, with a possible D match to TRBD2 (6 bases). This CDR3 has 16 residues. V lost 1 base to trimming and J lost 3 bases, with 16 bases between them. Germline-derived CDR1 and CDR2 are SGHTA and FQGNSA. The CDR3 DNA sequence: TGTGCCAGCAGCTTAGTGGTGGGGACGGGAGACTACGAGCAGTACTTC. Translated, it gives CASSLVVGTGDYEQYF.

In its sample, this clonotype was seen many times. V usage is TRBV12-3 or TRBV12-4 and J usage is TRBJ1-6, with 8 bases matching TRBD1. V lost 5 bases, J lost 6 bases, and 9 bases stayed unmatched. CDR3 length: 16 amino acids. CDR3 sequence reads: CASSPLKTGANSPLHF. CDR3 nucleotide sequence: TGTGCCAGCAGTCCCCTCAAGACAGGGGCTAATTCACCCCTCCACTTT.

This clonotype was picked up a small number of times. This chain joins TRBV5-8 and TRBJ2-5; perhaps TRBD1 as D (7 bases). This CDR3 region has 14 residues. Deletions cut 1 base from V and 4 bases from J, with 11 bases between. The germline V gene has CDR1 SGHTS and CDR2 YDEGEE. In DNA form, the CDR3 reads TGTGCCAGCAGCTTGCTGCAGGGGGGAGAGACCCAGTACTTC. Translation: CASSLLQGGETQYF. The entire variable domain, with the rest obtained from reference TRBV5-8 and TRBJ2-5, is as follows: EAGVTQSPTHLIKTRGQQATLRCSPISGHTSVYWYQQALGLGLQFLLWYDEGEERNRGNFPPRFSGRQFPNYSSELNVNALELEDSALYLCASSLLQGGETQYFGPGTRLLVL.

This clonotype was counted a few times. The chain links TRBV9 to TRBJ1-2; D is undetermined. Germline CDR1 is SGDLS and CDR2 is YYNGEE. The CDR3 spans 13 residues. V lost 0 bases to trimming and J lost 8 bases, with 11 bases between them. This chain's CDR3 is CASSVGRTRGYTF. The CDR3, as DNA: TGTGCCAGCAGCGTAGGACGCACCAGGGGCTACACCTTC.

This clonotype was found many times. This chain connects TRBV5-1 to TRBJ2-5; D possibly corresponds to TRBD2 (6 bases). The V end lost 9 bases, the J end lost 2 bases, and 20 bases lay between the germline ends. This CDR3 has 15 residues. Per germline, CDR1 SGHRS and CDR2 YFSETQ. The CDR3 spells CATSPAASVQETQYF. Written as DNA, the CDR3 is TGCGCCACCTCCCCCGCTGCTAGCGTACAAGAGACCCAGTACTTC.